The next 22 T cell receptor beta chains were all read from a single sample in a study of cytomegalovirus exposure and HLA in healthy donors. Primers for the PCR totalled 60 Vbeta and 13 Jbeta. Here immunoSEQ multiplex PCR was the method, and the copy in TCRdb shows in-frame clones only, minus some. The sample lists 70,000 to 95,000 clones, about three fifths occurring once. The sequenced sample consisted of PBMCs. Every receptor here comes from a woman under 40 in good health and CMV-seropositive.

This rearrangement joins TRBV5-5 to TRBJ1-3; tentatively, D is TRBD1 (5 bases). CDR1 is SGHKS, CDR2 YYEKEE, per germline (reference sequence). Trimming shortened V by 2 bases and J by 4 bases, and 10 bases separated the two germline ends. The CDR3 is 14 residues long. The CDR3 sequence is CASSFGASGNTIYF. CDR3 coding DNA: TGTGCCAGCAGCTTTGGGGCGTCCGGAAACACCATATATTTT.

This clone has a handful of counts. This chain links TRBV30 with TRBJ2-5; the match to TRBD2 covers 11 bases. V was clipped by 5 bases and J by 6 bases; unmatched bases: 14. This CDR3 contains 16 residues. Germline CDR1 GTSNPN, CDR2 SVGIG (reference sequence). CDR3 sequence reads: CAWADLAGGNLKTQYF. The CDR3 nucleotides are TGTGCCTGGGCAGATCTAGCGGGGGGTAATTTGAAGACCCAGTACTTC.

This chain joins TRBV6-5 and TRBJ2-7; 7 nucleotides agree with TRBD1. Germline loops: CDR1 MNHEY, CDR2 SVGAGI. This CDR3 is 16 amino acids long. The trim removed 4 bases at V and 3 bases at J, leaving 12 bases unmatched. CDR3 sequence: CASSSRTHRGRYEQYF. The CDR3 DNA is TGTGCCAGCAGTTCCCGGACGCACAGGGGCCGCTACGAGCAGTACTTC.

The chain recombines TRBV28 with TRBJ2-1; 8 nucleotides match TRBD2. J was trimmed by 7 bases and V by 6 bases; bases with no gene match: 14. Germline V gene lookup returns CDR1 MDHEN and CDR2 SYDVKM. There are 16 residues in the CDR3. This CDR3 is CASSTPAGGLRNEQFF. In DNA form, the CDR3 reads TGTGCCAGCAGCACACCGGCGGGGGGCCTAAGGAATGAGCAGTTCTTC.

This clone has a handful of counts. The chain has TRBV13 and TRBJ2-4, with D perhaps TRBD2 (7 bases). The CDR3 loop spans 15 amino acids. The germline V gene encodes CDR1 PRHDT and CDR2 FYEKMQ (reference sequence). V lost 3 bases and J lost 0, with 9 bases in between. CDR3 residues: CASSLGGLAKNIQYF. The DNA for the CDR3 is TGTGCCAGCAGCTTGGGGGGGCTAGCCAAAAACATTCAGTACTTC.

This rearrangement joins TRBV28 to TRBJ1-3; D not resolved. Germline V CDR1 and CDR2: MDHEN, SYDVKM. Trimming took 5 bases from V and 1 from J, leaving 12 bases between them. This CDR3 contains 15 residues. The CDR3 here is CASSPSAESGNTIYF. The CDR3 DNA reads as TGTGCCAGCAGTCCCTCCGCCGAGTCTGGAAACACCATATATTTT.

This clone was detected only a few times. This chain links TRBV5-6 with TRBJ2-6; D call uncertain. The V end was cut by 2 bases, the J end by 0 bases, with 12 bases between. CDR1 SGHDT and CDR2 YYEEEE come from the germline V gene. The length of the CDR3 is 17 residues. The CDR3 here is CASSFTPYGSGANVLTF. The CDR3, as DNA: TGTGCCAGCAGCTTTACCCCCTATGGCTCTGGGGCCAACGTCCTGACTTTC. Complete variable domain (other parts from reference TRBV5-6 and TRBJ2-6): DAGVTQSPTHLIKTRGQQVTLRCSPKSGHDTVSWYQQALGQGPQFIFQYYEEEERQRGNFPDRFSGHQFPNYSSELNVNALLLGDSALYLCASSFTPYGSGANVLTFGAGSRLTVL.

The chain links TRBV18 to TRBJ1-4; 9 bases are a match to TRBD1. The CDR3 runs 14 residues. CDR1 and CDR2 (germline): KGHSH, LQKENI. The trim removed 6 bases at V and 8 bases at J, leaving 7 bases unmatched. CDR3 sequence (DNA): TGTGCCAGCTCTACGGACAGGGGAATGGAAAAACTGTTTTTT. Amino acid sequence: CASSTDRGMEKLFF.

This clone was found a few times. This chain links TRBV27 with TRBJ2-7; maybe TRBD1 (5 bases). From germline, CDR1 is MNHEY and CDR2 SMNVEV (reference sequence). Trimming removed 8 bases from V and 3 bases from J, with 11 bases in between. This CDR3 has 12 residues. Written as DNA, the CDR3 is TGTGCCAGCGCTTTTACAGGCTACGAGCAGTACTTC. It encodes CASAFTGYEQYF.

The rearrangement uses TRBV5-1 and TRBJ1-3; 9 bases fit TRBD1. CDR3 size: 12 residues. Trimming at V came to 8 bases and at J to 4 bases, leaving 1 base not matched to a gene. Germline-derived CDR1 and CDR2 are SGHRS and YFSETQ. The CDR3 nucleotides are TGCGCCAGTGGGACAGGGGGAAACACCATATATTTT. Residues: CASGTGGNTIYF.

The chain joins TRBV6-5 to TRBJ2-7; 8 bases match TRBD2. J was trimmed by 2 bases and V by 7 bases; bases with no gene match: 10. CDR3 length: 15 amino acids. The germline gives CDR1 MNHEY, CDR2 SVGAGI. The CDR3 region has the DNA TGTGCCAGCACCAAGCCCGGGGGGGCCCCCTACGAGCAGTACTTC. Translation gives CASTKPGGAPYEQYF.

The rearrangement joins TRBV4-1 to TRBJ2-7, with 9 bases that match TRBD2. CDR3 length: 15 residues. V shed 2 bases and J 2 bases; nucleotides not matched to a gene: 4. CDR1 is MGHRA, CDR2 YSYEKL, per germline. The CDR3 DNA is TGCGCCAGCAGCCAAAGCGGGGGGACCACCTACGAGCAGTACTTC. This encodes CASSQSGGTTYEQYF.

CDR3 sequence: CAISPTGGMGEAFF. CDR3 in DNA: TGTGCCATCAGCCCGACAGGGGGAATGGGAGAGGCTTTCTTT. V usage is TRBV10-3 and J usage is TRBJ1-1; TRBD1 aligns across 9 bases. The CDR3 is 14 amino acids. The germline V gene has CDR1 ENHRY and CDR2 SYGVKD. Trimming removed 6 bases from V and 11 bases from J; junction bases left unmatched: 13.

The chain has TRBV9 and TRBJ2-2; no definite D call. The CDR3 is 14 residues long. Germline V CDR1 and CDR2: SGDLS, YYNGEE. V was trimmed by 0 bases and J by 4 bases, leaving 7 bases between them. The CDR3 bases are TGTGCCAGCAGCGTAGAACTTTCCACCGGGGAGCTGTTTTTT. This translates into CASSVELSTGELFF.

This clone has only one observation. CDR3 bases: TGTGCCAGCAGCCCTACGGGACAGGGTCCCCACGAGCAGTACTTC. Translation gives CASSPTGQGPHEQYF. J is TRBJ2-7 and V is TRBV7-2; 9 bases align to TRBD1. Germline CDR1 reads SGHTA; CDR2 reads FQGNSA. The CDR3 loop spans 15 amino acids. V shed 5 bases and J 5 bases; nucleotides not matched to a gene: 10.

The rearrangement joins TRBV6-5 to TRBJ2-4; 7 positions match TRBD1. The CDR3 spans 13 residues. Germline V gene lookup returns CDR1 MNHEY and CDR2 SVGAGI. J lost 13 bases, V lost 2 bases, and 8 bases had no gene match. The chain's CDR3 is CASSYTGQALQYF. CDR3 DNA: TGTGCCAGCAGTTACACCGGACAGGCCTTACAGTACTTC.

The rearrangement joins TRBV5-4 to TRBJ2-1, with 9 nucleotides matching TRBD1. With 4 bases clipped from V and 3 bases from J, the junction kept 5 bases outside the gene matches. This CDR3 is 15 amino acids long. Germline CDR1 SGHNT, CDR2 YYREEE (reference sequence). CDR3 DNA: TGTGCCAGCAGCCTACCGGGACAGGGCTACAATGAGCAGTTCTTC. Its translation is CASSLPGQGYNEQFF.

The chain links TRBV19 to TRBJ1-5; D perhaps matches TRBD1 (6 bases). Germline-derived CDR1 and CDR2 are LNHDA and SQIVND (reference sequence). V lost 6 bases, J lost 8 bases, and 17 bases lay in between. CDR3 length equals 14 residues. The CDR3 protein is CASSSQGSMEPQHF. Here the CDR3 DNA reads TGTGCCAGTAGCTCACAGGGATCTATGGAGCCCCAGCATTTT. Complete variable domain (other parts from reference TRBV19 and TRBJ1-5): DGGITQSPKYLFRKEGQNVTLSCEQNLNHDAMYWYRQDPGQGLRLIYYSQIVNDFQKGDIAEGYSVSREKKESFPLTVTSAQKNPTAFYLCASSSQGSMEPQHFGDGTRLSIL.

The rearrangement links TRBV2 to TRBJ2-7, with D maybe TRBD2 (6 bases). The germline CDR1 and CDR2 sequences are SNHLY and FYNNEI. The CDR3 covers 12 residues. V was trimmed by 6 bases and J by 2 bases, leaving 8 bases between them. Written as DNA, the CDR3 is TGTGCCAGCAGGCCGGGAGCCTACGAGCAGTACTTC. This sequence encodes CASRPGAYEQYF.

The chain uses TRBV19 and TRBJ2-1; TRBD1 is a possible D gene (5 bases). Trimming pared 6 bases from V and 5 bases from J, leaving 8 bases between. This CDR3 spans 12 amino acids. Germline CDR1 is LNHDA and CDR2 is SQIVND (reference sequence). CDR3: CASSQGNNEQFF. The CDR3 DNA follows: TGTGCCAGTAGCCAGGGTAACAATGAGCAGTTCTTC.

The chain uses TRBV10-3 and TRBJ1-1; D is ambiguous. Per germline, CDR1 ENHRY and CDR2 SYGVKD. The CDR3 length is 13 residues. The V gene lost 0 bases and the J gene lost 4 bases, with 6 bases spanning the gap. CDR3 DNA sequence: TGTGCCATCAGTGAGTCGTATGTCACTGAAGCTTTCTTT. It specifies CAISESYVTEAFF.

The rearrangement uses TRBV27 and TRBJ1-6, with TRBD1 matching over 8 bases. Germline V gene lookup returns CDR1 MNHEY and CDR2 SMNVEV (reference sequence). The V and J ends lost 2 bases and 9 bases, in that order; junction bases with no gene match: 6. The CDR3 covers 15 residues. The CDR3 DNA sequence: TGTGCCAGCAGTTTAGACAGGGGCCGAAGTTCACCCCTCCACTTT. As protein: CASSLDRGRSSPLHF.